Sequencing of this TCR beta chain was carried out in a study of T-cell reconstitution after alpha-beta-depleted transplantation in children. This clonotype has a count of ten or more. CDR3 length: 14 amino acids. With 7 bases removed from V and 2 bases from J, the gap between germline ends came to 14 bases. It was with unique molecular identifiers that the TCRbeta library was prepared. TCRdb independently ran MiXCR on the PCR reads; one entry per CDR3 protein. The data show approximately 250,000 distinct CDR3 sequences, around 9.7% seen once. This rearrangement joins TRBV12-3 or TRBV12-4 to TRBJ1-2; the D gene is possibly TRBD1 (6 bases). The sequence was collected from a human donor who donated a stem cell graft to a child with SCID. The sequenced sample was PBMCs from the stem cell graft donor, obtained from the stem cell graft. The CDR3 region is CASTVDRDNYGYTF. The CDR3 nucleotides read TGTGCCAGCACCGTGGACAGAGACAACTATGGCTACACCTTC.